Sequencing of this TCR beta chain was carried out in a study of CD4 T cells in relation to SARS-CoV-2 and coronaviruses (dated by TCRdb to the early 2020s). Regarding the research as a whole: In the ViraFEST assay, PBMCs were cultured with antigen for 10 days, after which TCR beta CDR3s were sequenced to identify clonal expansions specific to the antigen. An HIV-1 Nef peptide pool or a culture without peptide was used as the negative reference condition. Patient-derived lymphoblastoid cell lines were used to map the HLA restriction of shared crossreactive spike epitopes. At the level of individual TCR clonotypes, the study evaluated whether memory CD4+ T cells crossreact between the spike proteins of SARS-CoV-2 and those of common cold coronaviruses. The Adaptive Biotechnologies TCR-sequencing kit was used to sequence samples from a few pre-COVID donors and the naive versus memory experiments, whereas other data were Illumina-based. Expansion assays from other donors in the study were sequenced with a different, Illumina-based TCR-beta assay.

In its sample, this clone was seen a few times. Its antigen is still unknown. No quality values exist for individual bases; no much larger clone is one base distant. The investigation overall reported the following: The study was constrained by small numbers of patients and of tested TCRs. Memory CD4+ clonotypes crossrecognizing SARS-CoV-2 and at least one common cold coronavirus spike were found in 55% to 75% of donors. Since the crossreactivity analysis centred on spike protein, crossreactivity against other viral proteins was not assessed. Because no donor provided both pre-pandemic and post-infection samples, tracing the source of pre-existing responses was limited. Crossreactive clones showed significantly weaker SARS-CoV-2-driven expansion than monoreactive clones, consistent with antigenic imprinting.

CD4+ T cells from unexposed donors were collected before the COVID-19 pandemic (2011-2018). After around eleven days of culture, CD4+ T cells were isolated with the EasySep CD4+ T cell isolation kit. As cell numbers permitted, CD4+ T cells from unexposed donors were tested for reactivity to SARS-CoV-2 S and N and to four common cold coronavirus spike pools. About 1.8 million PBMCs per well were cultured in IMDM with approximately 5% human AB serum and roughly 10 IU/ml IL-2. Half of the culture medium was replaced with fresh IL-2-containing medium on days 3 and 7. In general, every peptide culture condition was set up in three replicate wells. Leukapheresis product for the unexposed donors was purchased commercially. Ficoll-Paque PLUS gradient centrifugation was used to isolate PBMCs from either whole blood or leukapheresis product. PBMCs were either cryopreserved at -140 degrees C or used fresh in the expansion assay. The QIAamp Micro DNA Kit was used to extract genomic DNA from the CD4+ T cells.

Preparation of the library involved the immunoSEQ multiplex PCR assay. Processing in the source paper ran as follows. During preprocessing, nonproductive sequences were removed, as were CDR3s that did not start with C, did not end with F or W, or were shorter than 7 amino acids. Antigen-specific clonotypes were called with the MANAFEST web app, based on expansion relative to reference and other culture wells. A clone was considered positive if the clone showed significant expansion compared with the reference culture in 2 of 3 replicate wells at an FDR below 0.05. Positive clones also required significant expansion versus all other tandem wells and an odds ratio above 5. CDR3 homology was measured as pairwise Levenshtein distance, computed with the stringdist R package after trimming three terminal residues from each end. Drawn from immuneACCESS, this table holds only the in-frame rearrangements with V and J called that TCRdb kept. Clones are partly lost; checked studies trace under half to an unresolved V gene and leave the rest unexplained. V and J calls and clone size are copied from that table; D and trimming were computed from the DNA. Across this sample there are 15,000 to 20,000 clones, with 79% seen only once. About 11% of the sample belongs to the ten largest clones.

Trimming costs V 2 bases and J 6 bases, and their ends lie 7 bases apart. From cysteine to phenylalanine, the CDR3 is 13 amino acids long. Left in the record is the CDR3 DNA by itself, 39 bases read in frame from the first base. For CDR1 and CDR2, the germline V gene lists SNHLY and FYNNEI. This clonotype was obtained from a human donor in good health. Recombination connected TRBV2 to TRBJ2-2; the D gene identity is not certain. The sequencing sample was made of CD4+ T cells from PBMCs, cultured in vitro. The CDR3 sequence is CASSEQDPGELFF. The DNA sequence reads TGTGCCAGCAGTGAACAGGACCCCGGGGAGCTGTTTTTT.